A selection of T cell receptor beta chains follows, all from one sample in a study of PD-1 and CTLA-4 blockade in melanoma. Using immunoSEQ multiplex PCR, the repertoire was profiled, and TCRdb retains in-frame clones only, with some absent. Of nearly 30,000 clones detected, around nine tenths appear once; the ten largest clones hold about 8.5%. The specimen comprised CD8+ T cells from peripheral blood, sampled before anti-PD-1 treatment. The receptors were gathered from a human donor with melanoma. CDR3s include the opening cysteine and the closing phenylalanine or tryptophan. Fields, in order: D gene, clone size, J gene, V gene, CDR3 DNA, CDR3 protein. A D gene is named only where the DNA matches it firmly. Not all rows give a size; the values are once, few, many and, for expanded clones, a class.

-,-,TRBJ1-1,TRBV7-9,TGTGCCAGCAGCTTAGGCTGGACCTTGAACACTGAAGCTTTCTTT,CASSLGWTLNTEAFF
-,-,TRBJ2-2,TRBV11-2,TGTGCCAGCAGCCCGCAAACCGGGGAGCTGTTTTTT,CASSPQTGELFF
-,-,TRBJ2-7,TRBV5-4,TGTGCCAGCAGCTTGGACGGCAGTTTGTACGAGCAGTACTTC,CASSLDGSLYEQYF
TRBD2,-,TRBJ2-3,TRBV10-3,TGTGCCTCGAAGTCCCTAGCGGGGGACACAGATACGCAGTATTTT,CASKSLAGDTDTQYF
TRBD1,-,TRBJ2-7,TRBV29-1,TGCAGCGTGTCCGGGACAGACCCCTACGAGCAGTACTTC,CSVSGTDPYEQYF
TRBD1,-,TRBJ2-7,TRBV28,TGTGCCAGCAGCCACCCCCAGGGACAGGGGACCTACGAGCAGTACTTC,CASSHPQGQGTYEQYF
TRBD1,-,TRBJ2-3,TRBV6-4,TGTGCCAGCAGGGCCGGGACAGCAAGCACAGATACGCAGTATTTT,CASRAGTASTDTQYF
-,once,TRBJ2-2,TRBV2,TGTGCCAGCTCTGGATCTAGCAGCGGGGAGCTGTTTTTT,CASSGSSSGELFF
-,-,TRBJ2-7,TRBV2,TGTGCCAGCAGTGAATCCGGGGGCGCAAACCACTGGGAGCAGTACTTC,CASSESGGANHWEQYF
-,-,TRBJ1-1,TRBV19,TGTGCCAGTAGTCCACTCCCGACAGGCTATAACACTGAAGCTTTCTTT,CASSPLPTGYNTEAFF
TRBD1,few,TRBJ1-2,TRBV5-1,TGCGCCAGCAGCTTGGGTCAGGGGGACTATGGCTACACCTTC,CASSLGQGDYGYTF
-,-,TRBJ1-5,TRBV19,TGTGCCAGTAGTATCCTGACAGTCAATCAGCCCCAGCATTTT,CASSILTVNQPQHF
-,-,TRBJ2-2,TRBV2,TGTGCCAGCAATCTTTACTTGGGTACCGGGGAGCTGTTTTTT,CASNLYLGTGELFF
-,-,TRBJ2-1,TRBV6-5,TGTGCCAGCAGTTTTAGCGGAAGCTCCTACAATGAGCAGTTCTTC,CASSFSGSSYNEQFF
TRBD1,-,TRBJ1-1,TRBV7-9,TGTGCCAGCAGCCCCGGGACAGCCCTGGAAGCTTTCTTT,CASSPGTALEAFF
-,-,TRBJ2-5,TRBV30,TGTGCCTGGGGAGACAGGAGCACTCAAGAGACCCAGTACTTC,CAWGDRSTQETQYF
TRBD1,-,TRBJ1-4,TRBV5-6,TGTGCCAGCAGCTTTGGGCAGGGGGGAGAAAAACTGTTTTTT,CASSFGQGGEKLFF
-,-,TRBJ2-2,TRBV2,TGTGCCAGCAGTGAAAGGAGGAACACCGGGGAGCTGTTTTTT,CASSERRNTGELFF
-,-,TRBJ2-1,TRBV27,TGTGCCAGCAGTTACGGGGATGAGCAGTTCTTC,CASSYGDEQFF
-,-,TRBJ2-7,TRBV15,TGTGCCACCAGCAGAGAACACGGACCCTACGAGCAGTACTTC,CATSREHGPYEQYF
-,-,TRBJ2-5,TRBV2,TGTGCCAGCAGTGAAGGGGAGACCCAGTACTTC,CASSEGETQYF
-,-,TRBJ2-5,TRBV5-4,TGTGCCAGCAGCTTGGCTAGCGCCCAAGGTCAAGAGACCCAGTACTTC,CASSLASAQGQETQYF
TRBD1,-,TRBJ2-1,TRBV29-1,TGCAGCGTTGTTAGCAGACAGGGTGAGCAGTTCTTC,CSVVSRQGEQFF
-,-,TRBJ2-2,TRBV5-4,TGTGCCGGCGCTCGGGAAACCGGGGAGCTGTTTTTT,CAGARETGELFF
TRBD2,-,TRBJ2-1,TRBV30,TGTGCCTGGAGTGTAGGTCTTCCGGGACTAGCCCACAATGAGCAGTTCTTC,CAWSVGLPGLAHNEQFF
-,once,TRBJ2-2,TRBV13,TGTGCCAGCAGCTTGGGGGGAGAAGGCCGGAACACCGGGGAGCTGTTTTTT,CASSLGGEGRNTGELFF
-,-,TRBJ2-1,TRBV11-2,TGTGCCAGCAGCTCCCTGCGGGGAGTCAATGAGCAGTTCTTC,CASSSLRGVNEQFF
TRBD2,-,TRBJ2-1,TRBV6-1,TGTGCCAGCAGTGTAGCTAGCGGGGGTTACAATGAGCAGTTCTTC,CASSVASGGYNEQFF
TRBD1,-,TRBJ2-7,TRBV28,TGTGCCAGCAGTTACCGGACAGGGTGGGAGCAGTACTTC,CASSYRTGWEQYF
-,-,TRBJ1-5,TRBV2,TGTGCCAGCAGCGCCCGGGGTAGCAATCAGCCCCAGCATTTT,CASSARGSNQPQHF
-,-,TRBJ1-6,TRBV15,TGTGCCACCAGCGAGGGCCTCTATAATTCACCCCTCCACTTT,CATSEGLYNSPLHF
-,-,TRBJ1-3,TRBV12-5,TGTGCTAGTGGTTTGGTAATCGACGGGTCTAATAGCTCTGGAAACACCATATATTTT,CASGLVIDGSNSSGNTIYF
TRBD1,-,TRBJ1-2,TRBV19,TGTGCCAGTAGTAACGGACAGGGGACCTATGGCTACACCTTC,CASSNGQGTYGYTF
TRBD2,-,TRBJ2-1,TRBV7-6,TGTGCCAGCAGCCCATGGACTAGCGGGAGCTACAATGAGCAGTTCTTC,CASSPWTSGSYNEQFF
-,-,TRBJ1-2,TRBV7-8,TGTGCCAGCAGCGCCGGGACGGACTATGGCTACACCTTC,CASSAGTDYGYTF
-,-,TRBJ2-7,TRBV27,TGTGCCAGCCAAAACAGGGATTCCTACGAGCAGTACTTC,CASQNRDSYEQYF
TRBD2,-,TRBJ2-1,TRBV28,TGTGCCAGCAGTTTAGGGCTAGCGGGAAGCTCCTACAATGAGCAGTTCTTC,CASSLGLAGSSYNEQFF
-,-,TRBJ1-6,TRBV2,TGTGCCAGCAGTGACCAAACTGGGACATTTGGTTCACCCCTCCACTTT,CASSDQTGTFGSPLHF
TRBD1,-,TRBJ1-1,TRBV3-1/TRBV3-2,TGTGCCAGCAGCCAGCCAACAGGGGAAAGTACTGAAGCTTTCTTT,CASSQPTGESTEAFF
-,-,TRBJ2-6,TRBV29-1,TGCAGCGTTGAAGGGATGCCCACCCGCTCTGGGGCCAACGTCCTGACTTTC,CSVEGMPTRSGANVLTF
-,few,TRBJ2-7,TRBV7-9,TGTGCCAGCAGCTTAGTTTCGGGAGAGAAGTACGAGCAGTACTTC,CASSLVSGEKYEQYF
-,-,TRBJ2-7,TRBV6-5,TGTGCCAGCAGTCCCTGGACCGGCAACGAGCAGTACTTC,CASSPWTGNEQYF
TRBD1,-,TRBJ1-4,TRBV19,TGTGCCAGTAGCCCGGGACAGGGCGGAAAACTGTTTTTT,CASSPGQGGKLFF
-,-,TRBJ1-2,TRBV7-9,TGTGCCAGCATCAGGCAGCTCGACTATGGCTACACCTTC,CASIRQLDYGYTF